A selection of T cell receptor beta chains follows, all from one sample in a study of vaccination and CD4 T cells after COVID-19. TCRdb independently ran MiXCR on the PCR reads; one entry per CDR3 protein. The data contain about 18,000 distinct CDR3 sequences, 55% of them seen just once; the ten biggest clones take up just over 9%. These receptors have no known antigen. The sequenced sample was CD4+ T cells from blood, cultured in vitro. The receptor set was obtained from a human donor who had recovered from COVID-19. Each CDR3 is given with its conserved first and last residue. Each record gives: J gene, clone size, V gene, D gene, CDR3 protein, CDR3 DNA. The D gene is left open where the match is weak. The size entry is marked missing in some rows and otherwise reads once, few, many or a size class.

j_gene: TRBJ2-5; abundance: -; v_gene: TRBV5-6; d_gene: TRBD2; CDR3aa: CASSPRGGLRETQYF; CDR3nt: TGTGCCAGCAGTCCCCGGGGGGGCCTCAGAGAGACCCAGTACTTC
j_gene: TRBJ2-5; abundance: -; v_gene: TRBV10-1; d_gene: TRBD1; CDR3aa: CASSESPQGGKETQYF; CDR3nt: TGCGCCAGCAGTGAGTCTCCCCAAGGGGGCAAAGAGACCCAGTACTTC
j_gene: TRBJ1-2; abundance: -; v_gene: TRBV29-1; d_gene: -; CDR3aa: CSVGSPEVPYGYTF; CDR3nt: TGCAGCGTCGGGTCCCCAGAAGTTCCTTATGGCTACACCTTC
j_gene: TRBJ1-2; abundance: -; v_gene: TRBV6-5; d_gene: TRBD1; CDR3aa: CASSYEGQGDYGYTF; CDR3nt: TGTGCCAGCAGTTACGAGGGACAGGGGGACTATGGCTACACCTTC
j_gene: TRBJ2-7; abundance: -; v_gene: TRBV6-5; d_gene: TRBD1; CDR3aa: CASSSTGGGYEQYF; CDR3nt: TGTGCCAGCAGTTCAACAGGGGGCGGCTACGAGCAGTACTTC
j_gene: TRBJ2-5; abundance: -; v_gene: TRBV20-1; d_gene: -; CDR3aa: CSAAEQMGGVWTQYF; CDR3nt: TGCAGTGCTGCTGAGCAGATGGGGGGCGTGTGGACCCAGTACTTC
j_gene: TRBJ1-4; abundance: -; v_gene: TRBV20-1; d_gene: -; CDR3aa: CSAPGPNEKLFF; CDR3nt: TGCAGTGCTCCGGGTCCTAATGAAAAACTGTTTTTT
j_gene: TRBJ1-1; abundance: few; v_gene: TRBV30; d_gene: -; CDR3aa: CAWSVGGTANTEAFF; CDR3nt: TGTGCCTGGAGTGTAGGCGGGACGGCAAACACTGAAGCTTTCTTT
j_gene: TRBJ1-2; abundance: few; v_gene: TRBV12-3/TRBV12-4; d_gene: -; CDR3aa: CASSFSHYGYTF; CDR3nt: TGTGCCAGCAGTTTCAGTCATTATGGCTACACCTTC
j_gene: TRBJ2-1; abundance: few; v_gene: TRBV20-1; d_gene: -; CDR3aa: CSASAGSSYNEQFF; CDR3nt: TGCAGTGCTAGCGCGGGTAGCTCCTACAATGAGCAGTTCTTC
j_gene: TRBJ1-5; abundance: few; v_gene: TRBV15; d_gene: -; CDR3aa: CATSRQLQANQPQHF; CDR3nt: TGTGCCACCAGCAGACAGCTCCAGGCGAATCAGCCCCAGCATTTT
j_gene: TRBJ2-3; abundance: -; v_gene: TRBV11-3; d_gene: -; CDR3aa: CASSPLQGTDTQYF; CDR3nt: TGTGCCAGCAGCCCACTACAGGGCACAGATACGCAGTATTTT
j_gene: TRBJ1-1; abundance: -; v_gene: TRBV19; d_gene: -; CDR3aa: CASLPRQDRTEAFF; CDR3nt: TGTGCCAGTTTGCCTCGACAGGATAGAACTGAAGCTTTCTTT
j_gene: TRBJ2-1; abundance: -; v_gene: TRBV24-1; d_gene: -; CDR3aa: CATSVGDLSYNEQFF; CDR3nt: TGTGCCACCAGTGTCGGGGACCTTAGCTACAATGAGCAGTTCTTC